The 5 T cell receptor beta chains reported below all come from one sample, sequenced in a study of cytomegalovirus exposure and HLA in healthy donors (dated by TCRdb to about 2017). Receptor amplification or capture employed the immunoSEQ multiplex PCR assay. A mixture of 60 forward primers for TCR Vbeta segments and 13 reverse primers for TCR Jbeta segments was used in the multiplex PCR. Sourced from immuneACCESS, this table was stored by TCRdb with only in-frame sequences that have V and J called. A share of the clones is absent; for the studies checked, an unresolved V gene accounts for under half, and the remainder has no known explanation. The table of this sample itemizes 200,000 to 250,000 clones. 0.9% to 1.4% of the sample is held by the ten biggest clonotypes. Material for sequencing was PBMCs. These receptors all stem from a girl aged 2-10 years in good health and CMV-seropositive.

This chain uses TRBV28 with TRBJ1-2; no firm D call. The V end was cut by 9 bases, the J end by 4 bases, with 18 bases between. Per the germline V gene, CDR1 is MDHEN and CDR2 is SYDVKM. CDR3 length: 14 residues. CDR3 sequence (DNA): TGTGCCAGTCGCCCCTTCCCCGGGTCCTATGGCTACACCTTC. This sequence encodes CASRPFPGSYGYTF.

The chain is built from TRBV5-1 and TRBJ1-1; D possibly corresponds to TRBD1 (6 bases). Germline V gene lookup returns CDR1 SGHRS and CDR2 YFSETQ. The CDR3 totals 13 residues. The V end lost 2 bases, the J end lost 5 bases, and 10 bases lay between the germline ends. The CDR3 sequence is CASSFDGQTEAFF. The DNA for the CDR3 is TGCGCCAGCAGCTTCGATGGACAGACTGAAGCTTTCTTT.

CDR3 DNA sequence: TGTGCCAGCAGCTCGTGGACTAGCGCGCCGAATGAGCAGTTCTTC. Amino acids: CASSSWTSAPNEQFF. V usage is TRBV11-2 and J usage is TRBJ2-1, with 9 bases matching TRBD2. CDR1 is SGHAT and CDR2 is FQNNGV in the germline V gene. The CDR3 runs 15 residues. V shed 4 bases and J 7 bases; nucleotides not matched to a gene: 8.

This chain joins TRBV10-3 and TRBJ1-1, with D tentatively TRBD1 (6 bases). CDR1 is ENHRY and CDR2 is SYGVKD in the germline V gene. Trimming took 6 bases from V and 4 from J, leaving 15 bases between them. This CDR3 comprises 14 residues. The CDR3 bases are TGTGCCATCAGCTTAGGGGGAGGGGGCACTGAAGCTTTCTTT. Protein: CAISLGGGGTEAFF.

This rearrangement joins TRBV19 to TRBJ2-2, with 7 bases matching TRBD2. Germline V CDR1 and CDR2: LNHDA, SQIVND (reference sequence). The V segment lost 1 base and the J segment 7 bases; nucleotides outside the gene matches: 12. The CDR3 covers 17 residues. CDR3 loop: CASSIARGLPLGGELFF. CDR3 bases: TGTGCCAGTAGTATAGCTCGGGGACTACCTTTGGGCGGGGAGCTGTTTTTT.